This T cell receptor beta chain was observed in a study of T cell responses to AZD1222 COVID-19 vaccine. General study findings and limits: Nearly half of spike-specific TCRs reportedly target variant regions that are unmutated in the B.1.351 and B.1.1.7 variants. Spike-specific TCR breadth rose after two AZD1222 doses, and depth rose as well. Baseline antibody screening turned up just six or seven seropositive AZD1222 recipients.

Trimming pared 6 bases from V and 0 bases from J, leaving 17 bases between. CDR1 and CDR2 (germline): LNHDA, SQIVND (reference sequence). The CDR3 has 16 amino acids. About this clone itself: Its matching antigen is unknown.

Using immunoSEQ multiplex PCR, the repertoire was profiled, and TCRdb retains in-frame clones only, with some absent. The repertoire has about 75,000 clones, 70% to 90% of them found once; the top ten carry roughly 10%. The sample consisted of peripheral blood, taken 28 days after the second dose of the MenACWY control vaccine. This sequence was found in an adult who received the MenACWY meningococcal vaccine as a control. This sequence joins TRBV19 and TRBJ1-2, with TRBD1 as a possible D gene (6 bases). CDR3 DNA: TGTGCCAGTAGACCAGGATCGACAGGCGCTAACTATGGCTACACCTTC. Translated: CASRPGSTGANYGYTF.